This T cell receptor beta chain came from a study of blood T cell repertoires in COVID-19. The data were produced by immunoSEQ multiplex PCR, yet TCRdb's version contains in-frame clones alone and is incomplete. The sample contains 150,000 to 200,000 clones, 88% of which appear only once. The CDR3 consists of 15 residues. V gave up 0 bases and J gave up 4 bases; unmatched junction bases: 6. The germline V gene has CDR1 MGHRA and CDR2 YSYEKL. Sequencing used peripheral blood. This chain links TRBV4-1 with TRBJ2-7; 7 bases fit TRBD1. The clonotype originates from a man aged 35-49 years with active or convalescent COVID-19. The CDR3 is CASSQDQGTEYEQYF. The CDR3 DNA reads TGCGCCAGCAGCCAAGATCAGGGGACAGAGTACGAGCAGTACTTC.